These T cell receptor beta chains were read from a single sample in a study of chemoradiotherapy in HPV16-positive cancers. Using immunoSEQ multiplex PCR, the repertoire was profiled, and TCRdb retains in-frame clones only, with some absent. The sample holds under 85,000 clones, about 88% seen once. Sample: blood, taken from a patient who underwent chemoradiotherapy. These receptors were collected from a human donor with HPV-associated anogenital cancer. Each CDR3 is given with its conserved first and last residue. A D gene is named only where the DNA matches it firmly. Not all rows give a size; the values are once, few, many and, for expanded clones, a class.

>.|TRBV11-2|TRBJ2-5|TRBD2
CASSLMGRVGETQYF
TGTGCCAGCAGCTTGATGGGGAGGGTTGGAGAGACCCAGTACTTC
>.|TRBV7-7|TRBJ2-2|.
CASSLASLGTGELFF
TGTGCTAGCAGCTTAGCCTCACTAGGGACCGGGGAGCTGTTTTTT
>.|TRBV5-6|TRBJ2-7|.
CASSLSAGKKEQYF
TGTGCCAGCAGCTTGTCCGCAGGGAAAAAAGAGCAGTACTTC
>once|TRBV19|TRBJ2-2|.
CASTAVLTGELFF
TGTGCCAGTACAGCGGTGCTCACCGGGGAGCTGTTTTTT
>.|TRBV5-1|TRBJ1-1|.
CASSLGPFRNANTEAFF
TGCGCCAGCAGCTTGGGGCCTTTCAGGAACGCGAACACTGAAGCTTTCTTT
>few|TRBV4-2|TRBJ2-7|.
CASSQEMKAGSPYEQYF
TGTGCCAGCAGCCAAGAGATGAAGGCGGGAAGCCCCTACGAGCAGTACTTC
>.|TRBV28|TRBJ2-7|.
CASSLAAGLTYEQYF
TGTGCCAGCAGTTTAGCGGCAGGGTTAACCTACGAGCAGTACTTC
>.|TRBV28|TRBJ2-4|TRBD2
CASSFQGLAEGGIDIQYF
TGTGCCAGCAGTTTTCAGGGACTAGCGGAGGGGGGAATTGACATTCAGTACTTC
>.|TRBV7-6|TRBJ1-1|.
CASSPQDREAFF
TGTGCCAGCAGCCCCCAGGACCGAGAAGCTTTCTTT
>.|TRBV28|TRBJ2-1|TRBD2
CASTGLAGVGNEQFF
TGTGCCAGCACCGGACTAGCGGGAGTGGGGAATGAGCAGTTCTTC
>.|TRBV15|TRBJ2-3|.
CATSREGLQLITDTQYF
TGTGCCACCAGCAGAGAGGGACTCCAACTAATCACAGATACGCAGTATTTT
>.|TRBV27|TRBJ2-1|TRBD2
CASSPRLAGGNEQFF
TGTGCCAGCAGTCCCCGACTAGCGGGGGGCAATGAGCAGTTCTTC
>.|TRBV5-8|TRBJ1-3|.
CASSFITLGASGNTIYF
TGTGCCAGCAGTTTCATTACCTTAGGGGCCTCTGGAAACACCATATATTTT
>.|TRBV14|TRBJ2-7|.
CASSQEGFYSYEQYF
TGTGCCAGCAGCCAAGAAGGCTTCTACTCCTACGAGCAGTACTTC
>.|TRBV10-3|TRBJ1-5|.
CAISESGHYQPQHF
TGTGCCATCAGTGAGTCGGGCCATTATCAGCCCCAGCATTTT
>.|TRBV5-1|TRBJ1-2|TRBD1
CASSLLGQAIYGYTF
TGCGCCAGCAGCTTGCTGGGACAGGCGATCTATGGCTACACCTTC
>.|TRBV6-5|TRBJ2-7|.
CASSRFQGSYEQYF
TGTGCCAGCAGTCGTTTTCAGGGCTCCTACGAGCAGTACTTC
>.|TRBV28|TRBJ2-7|.
CASSFRAGSSYEQYF
TGTGCCAGCAGTTTTCGGGCGGGATCCTCCTACGAGCAGTACTTC
>.|TRBV27|TRBJ2-2|.
CASSFGGLGGELFF
TGTGCCAGCAGTTTCGGGGGGCTGGGCGGGGAGCTGTTTTTT
>.|TRBV28|TRBJ2-7|TRBD2
CASRLAGYEQYF
TGTGCCAGCAGGCTAGCGGGATACGAGCAGTACTTC
>.|TRBV15|TRBJ1-2|.
CATNLGGAHGYTF
TGTGCCACCAATCTCGGGGGGGCACATGGCTACACCTTC
>.|TRBV28|TRBJ1-2|.
CASSSEGVDGYTF
TGTGCCAGCAGTTCTGAGGGGGTTGATGGCTACACCTTC
>.|TRBV11-1|TRBJ2-2|TRBD1
CASSTWDSGELFF
TGTGCCAGCAGCACCTGGGACAGTGGGGAGCTGTTTTTT
>.|TRBV11-3|TRBJ1-1|.
CASSREAYTEAFF
TGTGCCAGCAGTCGGGAGGCCTACACTGAAGCTTTCTTT
>once|TRBV7-9|TRBJ1-1|TRBD1
CASSYNRGQDTEAFF
TGTGCCAGCAGCTACAACAGGGGGCAGGACACTGAAGCTTTCTTT
>.|TRBV10-2|TRBJ1-5|.
CASSEIGARNQPQHF
TGCGCCAGCAGTGAGATTGGGGCACGCAATCAGCCCCAGCATTTT
>once|TRBV5-1|TRBJ2-5|.
CASSGGRAFSTETQYF
TGCGCCAGCAGCGGGGGCAGGGCCTTTTCGACTGAGACCCAGTACTTC
>.|TRBV2|TRBJ2-5|TRBD2
CASSESSGRVQETQYF
TGTGCCAGCAGTGAAAGTAGCGGGAGGGTCCAAGAGACCCAGTACTTC
>.|TRBV18|TRBJ1-2|TRBD1
CASSPGQGGNNYGYTF
TGTGCCAGCTCACCGGGACAGGGAGGGAACAACTATGGCTACACCTTC